This paragraph reports one TCR beta chain. This entry belongs to a study of monozygotic twins with inflammatory bowel disease. The template switching step added UMIs that contained a 6-nucleotide sample barcode. TCRdb derives one entry per CDR3 protein from the 5' RACE reads, leaving out DNA. The sample table sets out 330,000 or so distinct CDR3 sequences. Researchers isolated total RNA from whole blood without sorting T cells. Sequencing was carried out using blood. The TCR comes from a human donor with ulcerative colitis or Crohn's disease, or a healthy co-twin of an affected twin (not recorded which).

This CDR3 reads CASRGPAGVGEQYF. This chain connects TRBV5-1 to TRBJ2-7; the D gene TCRdb calls, TRBD2, cannot be checked with no DNA. The germline V gene has CDR1 SGHRS and CDR2 YFSETQ. The CDR3 runs 14 residues.